The sequence of this T cell receptor (beta chain) was determined in a study of identical twins. Comment on this clonotype: Its antigen is as yet unknown.

Study-level findings and limits: While abundant cord blood beta clonotypes carried fewer insertions, memory repertoires showed no such pattern.

Trimming at V came to 0 bases and at J to 8 bases, leaving 1 base not matched to a gene. Germline V CDR1 and CDR2: MNHEY, SVGAGI. The CDR3 has 13 amino acids. A universal primer site was added by template switching, and unique molecular identifiers were carried by the cDNA. TCRdb re-derived calls from the 5' RACE reads in MiXCR, one entry per CDR3 protein. Altogether about 890,000 distinct CDR3 sequences are present, 9% to 15% being singletons, with the ten largest covering roughly 1.5%. This sample also appeared in a second study, on yellow fever vaccine responses in identical twins.

This chain connects TRBV6-5 to TRBJ1-1, with TRBD1 matching 9 bases. Sequencing was carried out using PBMCs. This TCR was recovered from a young woman in good health. The CDR3 protein is CASSYSGQGEAFF. CDR3 coding DNA: TGTGCCAGCAGTTACTCGGGACAGGGAGAAGCTTTCTTT.